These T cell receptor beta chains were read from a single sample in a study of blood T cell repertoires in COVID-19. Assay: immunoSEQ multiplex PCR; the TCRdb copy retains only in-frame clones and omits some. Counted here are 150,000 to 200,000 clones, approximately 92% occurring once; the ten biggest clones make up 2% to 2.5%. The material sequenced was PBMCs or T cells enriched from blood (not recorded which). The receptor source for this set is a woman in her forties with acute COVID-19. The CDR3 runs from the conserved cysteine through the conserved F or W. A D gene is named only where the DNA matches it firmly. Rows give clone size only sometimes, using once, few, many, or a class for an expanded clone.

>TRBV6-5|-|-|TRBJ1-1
CASGGGNTEAFF
TGTGCCAGCGGGGGGGGGAACACTGAAGCTTTCTTT
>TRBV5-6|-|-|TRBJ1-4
CASSLGLLGPNEKLFF
TGTGCCAGCAGCTTGGGGCTCTTGGGGCCGAATGAAAAACTGTTTTTT
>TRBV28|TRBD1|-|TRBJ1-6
CASSIHRGLSPLHF
TGTGCCAGCAGCATTCACAGGGGGCTTTCACCCCTCCACTTT
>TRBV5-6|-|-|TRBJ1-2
CASSLGTGTRNGYTF
TGTGCCAGCAGCTTGGGAACCGGGACAAGAAATGGCTACACCTTC
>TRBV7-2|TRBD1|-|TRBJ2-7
CASSLETGGYEQYF
TGTGCCAGCAGCCTTGAGACAGGGGGGTACGAGCAGTACTTC
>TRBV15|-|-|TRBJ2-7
CATSIGAYEQYF
TGTGCCACCAGCATAGGAGCCTACGAGCAGTACTTC
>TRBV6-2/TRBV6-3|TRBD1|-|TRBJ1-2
CASSVGQGYGYTF
TGTGCCAGCAGCGTTGGACAGGGGTATGGCTACACCTTC
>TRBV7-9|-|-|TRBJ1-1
CASSPAGQFEAFF
TGTGCCAGCAGCCCCGCCGGACAGTTTGAAGCTTTCTTT
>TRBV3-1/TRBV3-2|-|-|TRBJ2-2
CASSKGFGELFF
TGTGCCAGCAGCAAGGGGTTCGGGGAGCTGTTTTTT
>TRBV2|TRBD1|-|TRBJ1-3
CASTTGVGNTIYF
TGTGCCAGCACTACAGGGGTCGGAAACACCATATATTTT
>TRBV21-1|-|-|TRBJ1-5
CASTPWTGKGSNQPQHF
TGTGCCAGCACCCCCTGGACAGGGAAGGGAAGCAATCAGCCCCAGCATTTT
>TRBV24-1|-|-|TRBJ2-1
CATSDPQNYNEQFF
TGTGCCACCAGTGATCCCCAAAATTACAATGAGCAGTTCTTC
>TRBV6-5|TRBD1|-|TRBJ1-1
CASSPWTGMNTEAFF
TGTGCCAGCAGTCCGTGGACAGGAATGAACACTGAAGCTTTCTTT
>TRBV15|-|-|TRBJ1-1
CATSRDGDSRRNTEAFF
TGTGCCACCAGCAGAGATGGCGACTCACGGAGAAACACTGAAGCTTTCTTT
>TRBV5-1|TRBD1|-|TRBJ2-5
CASSFYGGQGGETQYF
TGCGCCAGCAGCTTCTACGGGGGACAGGGTGGAGAGACCCAGTACTTC
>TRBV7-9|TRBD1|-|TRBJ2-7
CASSLSTGTAAYEQYF
TGTGCCAGCAGCTTATCAACCGGGACAGCTGCCTACGAGCAGTACTTC
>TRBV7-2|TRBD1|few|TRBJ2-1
CASSLGTGGAYNEQFF
TGTGCCAGCAGCTTAGGGACAGGGGGCGCGTACAATGAGCAGTTCTTC
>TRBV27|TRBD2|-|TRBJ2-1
CASSAGTSGRNVRNNEQFF
TGTGCCAGCAGTGCCGGGACTAGCGGGAGAAATGTAAGAAACAATGAGCAGTTCTTC
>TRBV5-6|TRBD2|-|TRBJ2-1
CASSLRASGPYNEQFF
TGTGCCAGCAGCCTCCGGGCTAGCGGGCCCTACAATGAGCAGTTCTTC
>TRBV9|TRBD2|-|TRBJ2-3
CASSVAGGGTDTQYF
TGTGCCAGCAGCGTAGCCGGGGGGGGCACAGATACGCAGTATTTT
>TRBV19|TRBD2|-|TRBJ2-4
CASTHTRITGLREGSLAKNIQYF
TGTGCCAGTACCCATACGAGAATAACCGGGCTTCGGGAGGGATCTCTAGCCAAAAACATTCAGTACTTC
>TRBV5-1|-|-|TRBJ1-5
CASSSDFDSNQPQHF
TGCGCCAGCAGCTCCGACTTTGATAGCAATCAGCCCCAGCATTTT
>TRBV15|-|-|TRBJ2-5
CATSRGTDRPGETQYF
TGTGCCACCAGCAGAGGGACGGACAGACCCGGGGAGACCCAGTACTTC
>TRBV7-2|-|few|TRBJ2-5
CASSPGGLPYQETQYF
TGTGCCAGTTCCCCAGGCGGGTTGCCGTACCAAGAGACCCAGTACTTC
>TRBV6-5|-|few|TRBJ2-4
CASSRAAKNIQYF
TGTGCCAGCAGTCGAGCGGCTAAAAACATTCAGTACTTC
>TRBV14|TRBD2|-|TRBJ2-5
CASSPTSGATQYF
TGTGCCAGCAGCCCGACTAGCGGGGCGACCCAGTACTTC
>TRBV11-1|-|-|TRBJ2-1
CASSSDFLEQFF
TGTGCCAGCAGCTCCGACTTCCTTGAGCAGTTCTTC
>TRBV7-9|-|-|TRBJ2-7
CASSLTPGEGQYF
TGTGCCAGCAGCTTGACCCCAGGGGAAGGGCAGTACTTC
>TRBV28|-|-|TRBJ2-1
CASTRSYNEQFF
TGTGCCAGCACACGGTCCTACAATGAGCAGTTCTTC
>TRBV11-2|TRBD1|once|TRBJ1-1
CASSLRTGGADTEAFF
TGTGCCAGCAGCCTCCGGACAGGGGGCGCCGACACTGAAGCTTTCTTT
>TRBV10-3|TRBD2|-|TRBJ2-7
CAIRGGEAYEQYF
TGTGCCATCAGGGGGGGGGAGGCCTACGAGCAGTACTTC
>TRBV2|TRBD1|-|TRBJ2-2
CASRTGTANTGELFF
TGTGCCAGCAGGACCGGGACAGCGAACACCGGGGAGCTGTTTTTT
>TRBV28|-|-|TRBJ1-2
CASGGEVRWGYGYTF
TGTGCCAGCGGTGGGGAGGTTAGGTGGGGATATGGCTACACCTTC
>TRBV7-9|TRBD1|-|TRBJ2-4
CASSPDRTTKNIQYF
TGTGCCAGCAGCCCGGACAGGACCACCAAAAACATTCAGTACTTC
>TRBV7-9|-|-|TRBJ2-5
CASSLLFGQTKETQYF
TGTGCCAGCAGCTTATTATTCGGACAGACCAAAGAGACCCAGTACTTC
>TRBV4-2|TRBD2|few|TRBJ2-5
CASSQALAGAVKTQYF
TGTGCCAGCAGCCAAGCTCTGGCGGGAGCGGTAAAGACCCAGTACTTC
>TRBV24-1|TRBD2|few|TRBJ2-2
CATSDSSGRTNTGELFF
TGTGCCACCAGTGATTCTAGCGGGAGGACAAACACCGGGGAGCTGTTTTTT
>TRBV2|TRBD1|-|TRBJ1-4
CASRVRGGTGGEKLFF
TGTGCCAGCAGGGTCCGAGGGGGGACAGGGGGTGAAAAACTGTTTTTT
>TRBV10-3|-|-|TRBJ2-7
CAISAIEQSSYEQYF
TGTGCCATCAGTGCTATTGAGCAATCCTCCTACGAGCAGTACTTC
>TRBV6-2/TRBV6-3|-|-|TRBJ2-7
CASSPSGLAYEQYF
TGTGCCAGCAGTCCCTCAGGGCTAGCCTACGAGCAGTACTTC
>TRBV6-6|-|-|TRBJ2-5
CASSRSAVETQYF
TGTGCCAGCTCGCGGAGCGCGGTGGAGACCCAGTACTTC
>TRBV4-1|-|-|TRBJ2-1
CASSQDPVAERPPGEQFF
TGCGCCAGCAGCCAAGATCCGGTAGCGGAGCGACCCCCCGGGGAGCAGTTCTTC
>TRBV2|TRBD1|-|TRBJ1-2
CASSEWGQGNGGYTF
TGTGCCAGCAGTGAATGGGGACAGGGGAACGGGGGCTACACCTTC
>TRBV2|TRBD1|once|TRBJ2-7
CASQTGDGYEQYF
TGTGCCAGCCAGACAGGGGATGGGTACGAGCAGTACTTC
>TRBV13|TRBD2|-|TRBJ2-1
CASSSGTSGRLYNEQFF
TGTGCCAGCAGCTCTGGGACTAGCGGGCGGTTATACAATGAGCAGTTCTTC
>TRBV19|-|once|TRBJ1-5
CASSEGGDQPQHF
TGTGCCAGTAGTGAGGGTGGGGATCAGCCCCAGCATTTT
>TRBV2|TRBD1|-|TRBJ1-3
CASRNRGSGNTIYF
TGTGCCAGTAGAAACAGGGGCTCTGGAAACACCATATATTTT
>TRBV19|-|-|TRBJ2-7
CASSITHSSYEQYF
TGTGCCAGTAGTATTACGCACAGCTCCTACGAGCAGTACTTC
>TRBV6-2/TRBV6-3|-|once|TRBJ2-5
CASSYIAGPGQTQYF
TGTGCCAGCAGTTACATCGCGGGCCCTGGGCAGACCCAGTACTTC
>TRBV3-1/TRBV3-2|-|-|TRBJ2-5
CASSQEGGARVETQYF
TGTGCCAGCAGCCAAGAAGGGGGGGCTCGGGTAGAGACCCAGTACTTC
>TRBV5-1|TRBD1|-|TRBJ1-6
CASSPRDRVNSPLHF
TGCGCCAGCAGCCCCCGGGACAGGGTTAATTCACCCCTCCACTTT
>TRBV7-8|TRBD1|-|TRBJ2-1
CASSPTQGVNEQFF
TGTGCCAGCAGCCCAACACAGGGGGTGAATGAGCAGTTCTTC
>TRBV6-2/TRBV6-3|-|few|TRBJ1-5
CASSYTGGQPQHF
TGTGCCAGCAGTTACACCGGAGGTCAGCCCCAGCATTTT
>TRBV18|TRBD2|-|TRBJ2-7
CASSPGGSGIYEQYF
TGTGCCAGCTCACCCGGAGGTAGCGGGATCTACGAGCAGTACTTC
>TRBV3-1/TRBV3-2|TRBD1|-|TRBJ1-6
CASSQAGGQGKSPLHF
TGTGCCAGCAGCCAAGCTGGAGGACAGGGGAAATCACCCCTCCACTTT